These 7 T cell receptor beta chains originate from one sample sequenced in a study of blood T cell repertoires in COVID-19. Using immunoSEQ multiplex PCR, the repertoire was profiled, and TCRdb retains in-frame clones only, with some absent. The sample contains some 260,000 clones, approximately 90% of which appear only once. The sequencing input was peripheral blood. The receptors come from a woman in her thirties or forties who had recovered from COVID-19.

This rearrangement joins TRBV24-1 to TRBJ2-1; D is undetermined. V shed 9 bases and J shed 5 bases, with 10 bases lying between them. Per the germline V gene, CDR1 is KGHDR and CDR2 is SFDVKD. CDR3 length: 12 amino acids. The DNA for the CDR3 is TGTGCCACCTCCCCGGTGGACAATGAGCAGTTCTTC. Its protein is CATSPVDNEQFF.

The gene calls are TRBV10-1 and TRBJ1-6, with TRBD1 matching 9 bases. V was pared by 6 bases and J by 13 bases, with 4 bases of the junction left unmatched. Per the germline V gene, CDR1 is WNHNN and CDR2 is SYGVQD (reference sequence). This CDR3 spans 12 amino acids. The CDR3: CASSRGQGPLHF. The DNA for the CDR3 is TGCGCCAGCAGCCGGGGACAGGGCCCCCTCCACTTT.

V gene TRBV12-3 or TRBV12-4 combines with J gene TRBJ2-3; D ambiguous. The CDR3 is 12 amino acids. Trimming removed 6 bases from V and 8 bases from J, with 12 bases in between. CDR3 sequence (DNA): TGTGCCAGCAGGGGCTTTGGGCCTACGCAGTATTTT. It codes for CASRGFGPTQYF.

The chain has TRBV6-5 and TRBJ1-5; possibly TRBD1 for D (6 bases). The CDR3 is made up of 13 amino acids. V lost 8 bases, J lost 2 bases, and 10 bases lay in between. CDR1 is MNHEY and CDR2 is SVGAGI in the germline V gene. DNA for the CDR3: TGTGCCAGCCAGGGGTCGGGCAATCAGCCCCAGCATTTT. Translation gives CASQGSGNQPQHF.

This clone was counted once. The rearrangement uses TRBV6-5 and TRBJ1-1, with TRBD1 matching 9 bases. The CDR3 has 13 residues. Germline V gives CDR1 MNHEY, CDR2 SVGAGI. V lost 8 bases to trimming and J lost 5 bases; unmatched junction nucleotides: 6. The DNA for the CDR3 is TGTGCCAGCGTACGACAGGGGGAAACTGAAGCTTTCTTT. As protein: CASVRQGETEAFF.

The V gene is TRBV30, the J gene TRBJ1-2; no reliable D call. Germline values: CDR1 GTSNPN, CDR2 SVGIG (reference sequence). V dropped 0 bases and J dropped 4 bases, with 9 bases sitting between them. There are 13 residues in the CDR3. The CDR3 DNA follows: TGTGCCTGGAGTGTACGGGTCAGCTATGGCTACACCTTC. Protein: CAWSVRVSYGYTF.

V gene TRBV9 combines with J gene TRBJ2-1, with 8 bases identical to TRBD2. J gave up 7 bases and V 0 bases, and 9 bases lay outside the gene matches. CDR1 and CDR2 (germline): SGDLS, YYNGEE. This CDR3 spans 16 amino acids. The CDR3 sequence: CASSVGGAGGSNEQFF. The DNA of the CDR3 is TGTGCCAGCAGCGTAGGCGGGGCGGGAGGTTCAAATGAGCAGTTCTTC.